These 6 T cell receptor beta chains were all obtained from the same sample, sequenced in a study of tumor-infiltrating lymphocytes in primary liver carcinoma. The input was roughly 0.5 ug total RNA; TCR beta cDNA was made from it with a constant-region primer. Slightly modified ARM-PCR with three nested multiplex PCR rounds yielded TCR beta libraries. The opening two PCR rounds, around 9 cycles each, paired TRBV1-TRBV30 forward primers with a C-beta reverse primer. Using its own MiXCR run on the multiplex PCR reads, TCRdb lists one record per CDR3 protein. This sample carries around 210,000 distinct CDR3 sequences, around 60% of them seen once, and the ten largest clones take 6% to 8.5%. RNA isolated from unsorted whole blood supplied the blood RNA, with germline DNA also extracted. Sequencing was carried out using peripheral blood. The receptors derive from an older woman with primary liver carcinoma and hepatitis B virus infection.

In the case of this clonotype: Being one base from a much bigger clone, this may be a read error. This chain joins TRBV6-5 and TRBJ2-7, with a tentative D call TRBD2 (7 bases). The CDR3 covers 15 residues. Germline lookup yields CDR1 MNHEY and CDR2 SVGAGI. The CDR3 region has the DNA TGTGCCAGCAGTTACCGGTCGGGGGGCTTCTACGAGCACTACTTC. As protein: CASSYRSGGFYEHYF.

Turning to this clonotype: Germline and junction disagree at one end, which may indicate a read error. V and J are TRBV11-2 and TRBJ2-5; D perhaps matches TRBD2 (5 bases). The CDR3 is 16 residues long. Germline CDR1 is SGHAT and CDR2 is FQNNGV. CDR3: CVSSLRLAEYQEFQYF. The DNA for the CDR3 is TGTGTCAGCAGCTTACGGCTAGCAGAGTACCAAGAGTTCCAGTACTTC.

The chain joins TRBV4-1 to TRBJ1-3; D uncertain. The germline gives CDR1 MGHRA, CDR2 YSYEKL. This CDR3 region has 13 residues. With 2 bases removed from V and 4 bases from J, the gap between germline ends came to 6 bases. The CDR3 nucleotides read TGCGCCAGCAGCCAAACCGCCGGAAACACCATATATTTT. Translation: CASSQTAGNTIYF.

In its sample, this clonotype was seen many times. V gene TRBV12-3 or TRBV12-4 combines with J gene TRBJ2-2; the D gene is possibly TRBD1 (6 bases). Trimming left V 5 bases short and J 4 bases short, with 14 bases between. The CDR3 is 15 residues long. CDR3 region: CASSHRDKSTGELFF. The CDR3 coding sequence is TGTGCCAGCAGTCACCGGGACAAGAGCACCGGGGAGCTGTTTTTT.

This clonotype is a singleton in its sample. At one of its ends the junction is not consistent with the germline gene, which may arise from a read error. The chain uses TRBV6-1 and TRBJ1-5; TRBD1 agrees at 7 bases. This CDR3 contains 14 residues. The germline V gene has CDR1 MNHNS and CDR2 SASEGT. Written as DNA, the CDR3 is TGTGCCAACAGTGGGGACAGTAATTATCAGCCCCAGCACTTT. Translating gives CANSGDSNYQPQHF.

A few counts support this clonotype. A much more abundant neighbour one base away suggests this may be a read error. The J gene is TRBJ2-3, the V gene TRBV6-1, with D possibly being TRBD2 (5 bases). Germline V gene sequence: CDR1 MNHNS, CDR2 SASEGT. CDR3 length equals 12 residues. CDR3: CASTGDTDMQYF. The CDR3 bases are TGTGCCAGCACCGGGGATACAGATATGCAGTATTTT.